These T cell receptor beta chains were read from a single sample in a study of response to subunit inactivated influenza vaccine. One entry per CDR3 protein, called by TCRdb with MiXCR from the RT-PCR reads. This repertoire shows roughly 710,000 distinct CDR3 sequences, 12% to 15% found once; its top ten account for approximately 7.6%. The material was PBMCs from blood, obtained 14 to 15 days before vaccination. These receptors originate from a man aged 45-65 years who received an inactivated influenza vaccine. CDR3s include the opening cysteine and the closing phenylalanine or tryptophan. Fields, in order: J gene, V gene, D gene, clone size, CDR3 protein, CDR3 DNA. A D gene is named only where the DNA matches it firmly. Size tells how often a clone was seen (once, few, many) or the class of an expanded clone, and some rows leave it out.

>TRBJ2-7|TRBV29-1|.|many
CSVLVGTGLYEQYF
TGCAGCGTTCTTGTCGGGACCGGGCTTTACGAGCAGTACTTC
>TRBJ2-2|TRBV29-1|TRBD2|many
CSVGGGRHTGELFF
TGCAGCGTTGGCGGGGGGCGTCACACCGGGGAGCTGTTTTTT
>TRBJ2-7|TRBV6-2/TRBV6-3|TRBD2|.
CASSYSAGTTLYEQYF
TGTGCCAGCAGTTACTCGGCAGGGACTACCCTCTACGAGCAGTACTTC
>TRBJ2-1|TRBV5-1|TRBD2|.
CASSSRTSGDEQFF
TGCGCCAGCAGCTCTAGGACTAGCGGAGATGAGCAGTTCTTC
>TRBJ1-6|TRBV4-3|.|.
CASSQDAGLYSPLHF
TGCGCCAGCAGCCAAGATGCAGGACTCTATTCACCCCTCCACTTT
>TRBJ2-3|TRBV13|TRBD2|few
CASSSRASGTADTQYF
TGTGCCAGCAGCTCACGGGCTAGCGGGACTGCAGATACGCAGTATTTT
>TRBJ2-5|TRBV3-1|.|many
CASSPHDYSETQYF
TGTGCCAGCAGCCCCCACGACTACTCAGAGACCCAGTACTTC
>TRBJ1-5|TRBV6-1|.|.
CASSGGLGNQPQHF
TGTGCCAGCTCTGGGGGGTTGGGCAATCAGCCCCAGCATTTT
>TRBJ1-1|TRBV3-1|.|many
CASSRGANTEAFF
TGTGCCAGCAGCCGAGGGGCGAACACTGAAGCTTTCTTT
>TRBJ2-5|TRBV12-3/TRBV12-4|TRBD1|few
CASSLRDRGPRWTQYF
TGTGCCAGCAGTTTACGGGACAGGGGGCCCCGGTGGACCCAGTACTTC
>TRBJ2-5|TRBV24-1|.|.
CATSEGLFGYGSYQETQYF
TGTGCCACCAGTGAGGGACTCTTCGGATACGGATCGTACCAAGAGACCCAGTACTTC
>TRBJ1-2|TRBV12-3/TRBV12-4|TRBD1|.
CASSQQQGHGGYTF
TGTGCCAGCAGCCAACAACAGGGGCATGGTGGCTACACCTTC
>TRBJ2-4|TRBV5-1|TRBD2|.
CASQISGGAGDIQYF
TGCGCCAGTCAAATTAGCGGGGGGGCCGGAGACATTCAGTACTTC
>TRBJ2-5|TRBV7-9|.|few
CASSVPRTLAQETQYF
TGTGCCAGCAGCGTACCCCGGACTCTAGCCCAAGAGACCCAGTACTTC
>TRBJ1-5|TRBV7-4|.|.
CASSLVGTYIPYSNQPQHF
TGTGCCAGCAGCTTAGTAGGGACCTACATCCCTTATAGCAATCAGCCCCAGCATTTT
>TRBJ1-1|TRBV20-1|.|.
CSASAPLVNTEAFF
TGCAGTGCTAGTGCCCCTCTGGTAAACACTGAAGCTTTCTTT
>TRBJ1-3|TRBV7-9|.|few
CASSLPVSGNTIYF
TGTGCCAGCAGCCTCCCTGTCTCTGGAAACACCATATATTTT
>TRBJ2-5|TRBV7-3|TRBD1|few
CASSSRGPWETQYF
TGTGCCAGCAGCTCCAGGGGGCCATGGGAGACCCAGTACTTC
>TRBJ1-2|TRBV10-3|TRBD1|.
CAISESTGRKYGYTF
TGTGCCATCAGTGAGTCGACAGGGAGAAAGTATGGCTACACCTTC
>TRBJ1-1|TRBV6-6|.|few
CASRTGSNTEAFF
TGTGCCAGCAGGACCGGGTCGAACACTGAAGCTTTCTTT
>TRBJ2-1|TRBV12-3/TRBV12-4|TRBD2|few
CASSLSRGRLFF
TGTGCCAGCAGTTTGTCCCGCGGGAGGCTATTCTTC
>TRBJ1-1|TRBV3-1|.|few
CASSRNFGAGEVSTEAFF
TGTGCCAGCAGCCGAAACTTCGGGGCAGGGGAGGTGAGCACTGAAGCTTTCTTT
>TRBJ1-3|TRBV12-3/TRBV12-4|.|many
CASSTRRGRGKIGNTIYF
TGTGCCAGCAGTACAAGGCGAGGAAGGGGGAAGATTGGAAACACCATATATTTT
>TRBJ2-1|TRBV20-1|.|many
CSARDRYSYNEQFF
TGCAGTGCTAGAGATCGTTATAGCTACAATGAGCAGTTCTTC
>TRBJ2-3|TRBV6-4|TRBD2|.
CASRASGSTDTQYF
TGTGCCAGCAGGGCTAGCGGTAGCACAGATACGCAGTATTTT
>TRBJ2-1|TRBV20-1|.|.
CSASSPSSYNEQFF
TGCAGTGCTAGCTCTCCGAGCTCCTACAATGAGCAGTTCTTC
>TRBJ2-3|TRBV5-1|.|.
CASSLEVGTNTDTQYF
TGCGCCAGCAGCTTGGAAGTAGGTACTAACACAGATACGCAGTATTTT
>TRBJ2-3|TRBV7-9|TRBD2|.
CASRRAGESTDTQYF
TGTGCCAGCAGAAGAGCGGGAGAGAGCACAGATACGCAGTATTTT
>TRBJ2-4|TRBV7-2|.|.
CASSLNVAAKNIQYF
TGTGCCAGCAGCTTAAATGTAGCGGCCAAAAACATTCAGTACTTC
>TRBJ2-5|TRBV7-7|TRBD1|.
CASSSRTGRQETQYF
TGTGCTAGCAGCTCACGGACAGGAAGACAAGAGACCCAGTACTTC
>TRBJ2-6|TRBV20-1|.|few
CSAPVQGSGANVLTF
TGCAGTGCGCCGGTCCAGGGGTCTGGGGCCAACGTCCTGACTTTC
>TRBJ1-5|TRBV6-1|.|many
CASGDWTDRNQPQHF
TGTGCCAGCGGAGACTGGACAGACCGCAATCAGCCCCAGCATTTT
>TRBJ2-3|TRBV29-1|TRBD1|few
CSAGTGATDTQYF
TGCAGCGCCGGGACAGGGGCCACAGATACGCAGTATTTT
>TRBJ1-5|TRBV6-2/TRBV6-3|.|.
CASRGTGPFQPQHF
TGTGCCAGCAGGGGTACAGGGCCCTTCCAGCCCCAGCATTTT
>TRBJ2-6|TRBV27|.|few
CASRKSSGANVLTF
TGTGCCAGTAGAAAGAGCTCTGGGGCCAACGTCCTGACTTTC
>TRBJ2-2|TRBV5-1|TRBD1|few
CASSTDRAGELFF
TGCGCCAGCAGCACGGACAGGGCCGGGGAGCTGTTTTTT
>TRBJ2-3|TRBV27|.|many
CASSSFTDTQYF
TGTGCCAGCAGTTCGTTCACAGATACGCAGTATTTT
>TRBJ1-5|TRBV20-1|.|.
CSAREGISQPQHF
TGCAGTGCTAGAGAGGGTATATCACAGCCCCAGCATTTT
>TRBJ2-5|TRBV12-3/TRBV12-4|.|.
CASSQVPAFGGETQYF
TGTGCCAGCAGTCAAGTCCCCGCTTTTGGGGGAGAGACCCAGTACTTC